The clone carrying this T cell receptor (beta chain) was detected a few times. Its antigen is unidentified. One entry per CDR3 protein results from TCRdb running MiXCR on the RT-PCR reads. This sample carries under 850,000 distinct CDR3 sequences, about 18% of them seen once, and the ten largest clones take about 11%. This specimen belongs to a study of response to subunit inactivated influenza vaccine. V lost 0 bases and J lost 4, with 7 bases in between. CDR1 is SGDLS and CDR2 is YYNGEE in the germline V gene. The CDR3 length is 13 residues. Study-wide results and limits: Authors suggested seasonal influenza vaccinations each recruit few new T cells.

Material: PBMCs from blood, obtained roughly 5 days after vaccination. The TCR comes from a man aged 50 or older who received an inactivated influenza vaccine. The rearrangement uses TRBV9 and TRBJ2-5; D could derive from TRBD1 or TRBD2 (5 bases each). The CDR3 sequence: CASSVDGTETQYF. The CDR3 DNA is TGTGCCAGCAGCGTAGACGGGACAGAGACCCAGTACTTC.